The 14 T cell receptor beta chains below all came from one sample that was sequenced in a study of T cells in Graves' hyperthyroidism and ophthalmopathy. The source material, RNA transcripts, was used to amplify TCR beta CDR3 regions. During a first-round RT-PCR of the TCR CDR3, the HTBI primer set was used. TCRdb called the multiplex PCR reads again in MiXCR, with one record for every CDR3 protein. The sample holds some 800,000 distinct CDR3 sequences; 38% are singletons and the top ten take 7% to 10%. Sequencing was performed on blood. These receptor sequences come from a man between 18 and 35 years old with Graves' hyperthyroidism.

On this clonotype: The conserved phenylalanine or tryptophan normally closing the CDR3 is absent here, so this likely arose from a read error. J is TRBJ1-4 and V is TRBV15; D not certain. The CDR3 has 18 residues. The germline CDR1 and CDR2 sequences are LNHNV and YYDKDF (reference sequence). Trimming left V 0 bases short and J 0 bases short, with 14 bases between. The CDR3, as DNA: TGTGCCACCAGCAGAGAGCGGGGTACAACAGCAACTAATGAAAAACTGTTTCTT. Amino acids: CATSRERGTTATNEKLFL.

This chain joins TRBV11-1 and TRBJ1-4; D uncertain. Trimming left V 5 bases short and J 5 bases short, with 12 bases between. Germline CDR1 reads SGHAT; CDR2 reads FQDESV (reference sequence). The CDR3 loop spans 14 amino acids. The CDR3: CASSLGLMNEKLFF. The CDR3 coding sequence is TGTGCCAGCAGCCTCGGACTGATGAATGAAAAACTGTTTTTT.

The CDR3 DNA sequence: TGCAGTGCCCGGGGACAGGGAGTAGAGACCCAGTACTTC. This sequence encodes CSARGQGVETQYF. The chain uses TRBV20-1 and TRBJ2-5; 9 bases line up with TRBD1. After removal of 6 bases from V and 4 bases from J, the junction contained 6 bases not matched to a gene. Germline V gene sequence: CDR1 DFQATT, CDR2 SNEGSKA (reference sequence). CDR3 length: 13 residues.

The chain employs TRBV9 and TRBJ1-3; 7 bases align to TRBD1. J was trimmed by 0 bases and V by 4 bases; bases with no gene match: 7. CDR1 is SGDLS and CDR2 is YYNGEE in the germline V gene. CDR3 length: 16 amino acids. For the CDR3, the DNA is TGTGCCAGCAGCTTCCGACAGGGCCCCTCTGGAAACACCATATATTTT. Amino acids: CASSFRQGPSGNTIYF.

This clonotype occurred a few times. V is TRBV12-3 or TRBV12-4 and J is TRBJ2-7; TRBD1 is a possible D gene (6 bases). V gave up 3 bases and J gave up 5 bases, with 11 bases separating them. The CDR3 extends over 13 amino acids. The CDR3 reads CASSFTQGHEQYF. CDR3 DNA sequence: TGTGCCAGCAGTTTCACACAGGGACACGAGCAGTACTTC.

This clonotype was seen many times. The chain carries TRBV10-3 and TRBJ1-2; D unresolved. This CDR3 region has 14 residues. The germline V gene encodes CDR1 ENHRY and CDR2 SYGVKD. With 2 bases removed from V and 2 bases from J, the gap between germline ends came to 9 bases. Here the CDR3 DNA reads TGTGCCATCAGTGAGAGAGGTCCCAACTATGGCTACACCTTC. Protein sequence: CAISERGPNYGYTF.

The J gene is TRBJ1-2, the V gene TRBV6-5; D gene uncertain. V was trimmed by 7 bases and J by 6 bases, leaving 9 bases between them. CDR1 MNHEY and CDR2 SVGAGI come from the germline V gene. The CDR3 length is 11 residues. The CDR3 sequence is CASMELDGYTF. CDR3 sequence (DNA): TGTGCCAGCATGGAGCTAGATGGCTACACCTTC.

The chain is built from TRBV10-3 and TRBJ2-7; no clear D gene. Germline V gives CDR1 ENHRY, CDR2 SYGVKD. The CDR3 is 14 amino acids. Trimming cost V 4 bases and J 2 bases, with 12 bases left between them. CDR3 sequence (DNA): TGTGCCATCAGTGCTACCCCCCTTACCTACGAGCAGTACTTC. The encoded protein is CAISATPLTYEQYF.

This clonotype was picked up many times. V gene TRBV9 combines with J gene TRBJ1-2; 8 bases fit TRBD1. The CDR3 has 14 amino acids. The germline CDR1 and CDR2 sequences are SGDLS and YYNGEE. With 2 bases clipped from V and 7 bases from J, the junction kept 7 bases outside the gene matches. CDR3 amino acids: CASSVGTGKFGYTF. As DNA, the CDR3 is TGTGCCAGCAGCGTTGGGACAGGAAAATTTGGCTACACCTTC.

This clonotype was detected only a few times. The rearrangement joins TRBV6-2 or TRBV6-3 to TRBJ1-2; tentatively, D is TRBD1 (6 bases). This CDR3 contains 16 residues. Germline V CDR1 and CDR2: MNHEY, SVGEGT. The V gene lost 7 bases and the J gene lost 7 bases, with 25 bases spanning the gap. CDR3 sequence: CASNRLLPGTSGGYTF. CDR3 DNA: TGTGCCAGCAATCGACTCCTGCCTGGGACATCTGGTGGCTACACCTTC.

Notes on this clonotype: At one end the junction does not follow the germline gene, possibly because of a read error. V and J are TRBV19 and TRBJ1-2, with a possible D match to TRBD1 (5 bases). CDR1 and CDR2 from the germline V gene are LNHDA and SQIVND (reference sequence). This CDR3 contains 13 residues. The CDR3 here is CAGSWGLGDGYTF. The CDR3 bases are TGTGCCGGTAGTTGGGGCCTGGGAGATGGCTACACCTTC.

The sample holds a few counts of this clonotype. The chain combines TRBV19 with TRBJ2-3; possibly TRBD2 for D (6 bases). The V gene's germline CDR1 is LNHDA and CDR2 SQIVND (reference sequence). V was cut by 5 bases and J by 6 bases, with 18 bases left in between. The CDR3 totals 15 residues. CDR3 DNA sequence: TGTGCCAGTAGTTTCGGACGCCTCGGGGGTGATACGCAGTATTTT. Its protein product is CASSFGRLGGDTQYF.

The chain is built from TRBV7-2 and TRBJ2-2; TRBD1 is a possible D gene (6 bases). This CDR3 is 15 amino acids long. V was trimmed by 4 bases and J by 4 bases, leaving 13 bases between them. Germline V gene data show CDR1 as SGHTA and CDR2 as FQGNSA. CDR3 residues: CASSWVGGITGELFF. For the CDR3, the DNA is TGTGCCAGCAGCTGGGTAGGGGGTATCACCGGGGAGCTGTTTTTT.

This clonotype was recorded once. The chain uses TRBV29-1 and TRBJ1-4; tentative D call: TRBD1 (5 bases). The CDR3 consists of 14 residues. Germline CDR1 reads SQVTM; CDR2 reads ANQGSEA. Deletions cut 5 bases from V and 8 bases from J, with 18 bases between. CDR3 sequence reads: CSVLVRAIREKLFF. The DNA of the CDR3 is TGCAGCGTTTTGGTCAGGGCGATACGGGAAAAACTGTTTTTT.